The 19 T cell receptor beta chains listed next were all sequenced from one sample in a study of graft-versus-host responses after intestinal transplantation. No antigen is known for these receptors. The table came from immunoSEQ multiplex PCR; TCRdb's copy has only in-frame clones and leaves some out. The top ten hold 0.35% of the sample, which has about 81,000 clones, around 90% seen once. The specimen was unstimulated CD4+ T cells sorted from spleen or lymph node cells, collected before transplant. These receptors were collected from a human donor who was the organ donor for an intestinal transplant.

The chain has TRBV29-1 and TRBJ2-7, with 12 bases that match TRBD2. The V gene's germline CDR1 is SQVTM and CDR2 ANQGSEA. The CDR3 consists of 14 residues. The ends lost 6 bases at V and 1 base at J; junction bases unmatched: 4. This chain's CDR3 is CSVAGLAGSYEQYF. The DNA of the CDR3 is TGCAGCGTGGCGGGACTAGCGGGTTCCTACGAGCAGTACTTC.

The CDR3 nucleotides are TGTGCCAGCAGCTTCTCGACAGCCCAGCCCCAGCATTTT. It yields the protein CASSFSTAQPQHF. V and J are TRBV13 and TRBJ1-5, with D perhaps TRBD1 (5 bases). Germline-derived CDR1 and CDR2 are PRHDT and FYEKMQ (reference sequence). Trimming removed 3 bases from V and 7 bases from J, with 10 bases in between. CDR3 size: 13 residues.

The chain couples TRBV18 to TRBJ1-5, with a weak D call TRBD1 (6 bases). Trimming pared 5 bases from V and 3 bases from J, leaving 11 bases between. The CDR3 is made up of 14 amino acids. Germline V lookup: CDR1 KGHSH, CDR2 LQKENI. CDR3: CASSADSTNQPQHF. The CDR3 DNA sequence: TGTGCCAGCTCAGCGGACAGTACCAATCAGCCCCAGCATTTT.

The V gene is TRBV28, the J gene TRBJ1-5; TRBD1 agrees at 7 bases. The CDR3 contains 15 residues. Trimming took 7 bases from V and 5 from J; bases not matched to a gene: 11. Germline V gene data show CDR1 as MDHEN and CDR2 as SYDVKM. The CDR3 spells CASTTEGGWHQPQHF. CDR3 DNA sequence: TGTGCCAGCACCACAGAAGGGGGCTGGCATCAGCCCCAGCATTTT.

The chain employs TRBV4-1 and TRBJ2-7; 7 bases fit TRBD2. V dropped 3 bases and J dropped 0; count of bases not matched to a gene: 8. The CDR3 spans 16 residues. Germline CDR1 is MGHRA and CDR2 is YSYEKL. CDR3 DNA: TGCGCCAGCAGCCAGACTGGGCTAGCGGACTCCTACGAGCAGTACTTC. Translation: CASSQTGLADSYEQYF.

The chain uses TRBV18 and TRBJ1-1; D not resolved. V was shortened by 0 bases and J by 10 bases, with 15 bases between the two germline ends. Looked up from germline, CDR1 is KGHSH and CDR2 is LQKENI. The CDR3 totals 14 residues. In DNA, the CDR3 is TGTGCCAGCTCACCACCGGTGGGCCCGGTCCCAGCTTTCTTT. Translated: CASSPPVGPVPAFF.

Of note for this clone: At one of its ends the junction is not consistent with the germline gene, which may arise from a read error. The chain links TRBV11-2 to TRBJ2-5; D is possibly TRBD1 (5 bases). This CDR3 comprises 12 residues. From germline, CDR1 is SGHAT and CDR2 FQNNGV. CDR3 DNA: TGTGCCAGCAGCGGGGCAGGAGAGGCCCAGTACTTC. Its translation is CASSGAGEAQYF.

The CDR3 DNA reads as TGTGCCAGCAGCTCACGCCTTATCCGGGAGAAGAACACTGAAGCTTTCTTT. As protein: CASSSRLIREKNTEAFF. The chain combines TRBV7-6 with TRBJ1-1; D gene uncertain. The CDR3 runs to 17 residues. Between the trimmed V and J ends, which lost 4 bases and 1 base, there was a span of 19 bases. CDR1 is SGHVS, CDR2 FNYEAQ, per germline.

In nucleotides, the CDR3 is TGTGCCTGGAGCCCCAGGGGTGTATATGGCTACACCTTC. Encoded protein: CAWSPRGVYGYTF. The gene calls are TRBV30 and TRBJ1-2; a weak D match, TRBD1 (6 bases). The V gene lost 3 bases and the J gene lost 5 bases, with 13 bases spanning the gap. The germline V gene encodes CDR1 GTSNPN and CDR2 SVGIG (reference sequence). The CDR3 length is 13 residues.

CDR3 coding DNA: TGTGCCTGGACCCGAGGTGGGGGGAGGGATACGCAGTATTTT. Amino acids: CAWTRGGGRDTQYF. This rearrangement joins TRBV30 to TRBJ2-3; D is perhaps TRBD2 (6 bases). This CDR3 spans 14 amino acids. The V and J ends lost 4 bases and 6 bases respectively, with 17 bases between them. CDR1 is GTSNPN and CDR2 is SVGIG in the germline V gene (reference sequence).

The chain carries TRBV19 and TRBJ1-1; D remains ambiguous. Trimming stripped 4 bases from V and 1 base from J, with 7 bases between. The CDR3 sequence is 13 residues long. Per the germline V gene, CDR1 is LNHDA and CDR2 is SQIVND (reference sequence). The CDR3 loop is CASSTRWNTEAFF. The DNA for the CDR3 is TGTGCCAGTAGTACCAGATGGAACACTGAAGCTTTCTTT. The full variable domain, with the rest looked up from reference TRBV19 and TRBJ1-1, is DGGITQSPKYLFRKEGQNVTLSCEQNLNHDAMYWYRQDPGQGLRLIYYSQIVNDFQKGDIAEGYSVSREKKESFPLTVTSAQKNPTAFYLCASSTRWNTEAFFGQGTRLTVV.

The genes are TRBV20-1 and TRBJ2-1; D not resolved. The length of the CDR3 is 10 residues. V was pared by 4 bases and J by 12 bases, with 10 bases between. Germline V gene data show CDR1 as DFQATT and CDR2 as SNEGSKA (reference sequence). In DNA form, the CDR3 reads TGCAGTGCTACCCAACAGAGGCAGTTCTTC. It encodes CSATQQRQFF.

J is TRBJ1-3 and V is TRBV5-1, with no clear D. CDR3 size: 16 residues. Trimming cost V 0 bases and J 0 bases, with 10 bases left between them. Germline-derived CDR1 and CDR2 are SGHRS and YFSETQ. CDR3 sequence: CASSLARTSSGNTIYF. CDR3 DNA sequence: TGCGCCAGCAGCTTGGCGCGGACTAGCTCTGGAAACACCATATATTTT.

The V call is TRBV5-4, the J call TRBJ1-3; D uncertain. V was pared by 4 bases and J by 0 bases, with 14 bases between. Germline V gene lookup returns CDR1 SGHNT and CDR2 YYREEE (reference sequence). The CDR3 contains 16 residues. The CDR3 is CASSLGDPNSGNTIYF. The CDR3 DNA sequence: TGTGCCAGCAGCCTCGGGGATCCGAACTCTGGAAACACCATATATTTT.

The V gene is TRBV19, the J gene TRBJ2-1; D ambiguous. The V end lost 3 bases, the J end lost 5 bases, and 8 bases lay between the germline ends. Germline-derived CDR1 and CDR2 are LNHDA and SQIVND (reference sequence). The CDR3 is 13 residues long. CDR3 DNA: TGTGCCAGTAGTATTCAGGCTAACAATGAGCAGTTCTTC. Translated: CASSIQANNEQFF.

This chain links TRBV15 with TRBJ2-1, with 8 bases identical to TRBD1. Germline V lookup: CDR1 LNHNV, CDR2 YYDKDF (reference sequence). This CDR3 is built from 14 residues. Trimming removed 2 bases from V and 9 bases from J; junction bases left unmatched: 6. The CDR3 loop is CATSRSSGQGEQFF. CDR3 nucleotides: TGTGCCACCAGCAGATCTTCCGGACAGGGTGAGCAGTTCTTC.

This sequence joins TRBV7-8 and TRBJ2-1; TRBD2 matches 10 bases. The germline V gene encodes CDR1 SGHVS and CDR2 FQNEAQ. Unmatched junction bases numbered 17, after V lost 8 bases and J lost 4 bases. The CDR3 extends over 18 amino acids. The DNA of the CDR3 is TGTGCCAGCCGCTCTGCTAGCGGGAGCCCCACGTTTTACAATGAGCAGTTCTTC. Translating gives CASRSASGSPTFYNEQFF.

As to this clone: The identical CDR3 is also encoded by other nucleotide sequences in the sample. This sequence joins TRBV6-5 and TRBJ2-5; a weak D match, TRBD1 (6 bases). This CDR3 comprises 14 residues. V was trimmed by 7 bases and J by 5 bases, leaving 17 bases between them. Germline V lookup: CDR1 MNHEY, CDR2 SVGAGI. The CDR3, as DNA: TGTGCCAGCACCAGGGGCTTATTGGGGGAGACCCAGTACTTC. Its translation is CASTRGLLGETQYF.

The chain couples TRBV14 to TRBJ2-1; 7 bases match TRBD2. Germline CDR1 SGHDN, CDR2 FVKESK. The J segment lost 3 bases and the V segment lost 2 bases, leaving 4 bases of the junction unmatched. This CDR3 spans 15 amino acids. CDR3 region: CASSQIGEGYNEQFF. In nucleotides, the CDR3 is TGTGCCAGCAGCCAAATAGGGGAGGGCTACAATGAGCAGTTCTTC.